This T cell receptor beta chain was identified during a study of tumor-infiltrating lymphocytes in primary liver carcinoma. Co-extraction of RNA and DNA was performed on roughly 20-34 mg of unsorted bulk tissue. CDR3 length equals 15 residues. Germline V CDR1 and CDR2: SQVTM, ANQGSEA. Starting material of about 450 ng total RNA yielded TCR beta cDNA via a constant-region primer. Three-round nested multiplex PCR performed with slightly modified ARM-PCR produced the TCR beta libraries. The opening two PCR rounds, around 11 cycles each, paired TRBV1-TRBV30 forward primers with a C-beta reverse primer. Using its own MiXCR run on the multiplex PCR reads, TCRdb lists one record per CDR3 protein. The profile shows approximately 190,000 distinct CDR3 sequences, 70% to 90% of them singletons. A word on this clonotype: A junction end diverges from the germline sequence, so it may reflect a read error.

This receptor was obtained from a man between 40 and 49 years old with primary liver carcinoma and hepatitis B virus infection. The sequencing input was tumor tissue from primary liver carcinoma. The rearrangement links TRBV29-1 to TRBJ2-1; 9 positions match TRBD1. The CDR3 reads CSVFRRTGAVQGQLF. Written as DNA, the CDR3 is TGCAGCGTTTTCCGTAGGACAGGGGCTGTACAGGGGCAGTTATTC.